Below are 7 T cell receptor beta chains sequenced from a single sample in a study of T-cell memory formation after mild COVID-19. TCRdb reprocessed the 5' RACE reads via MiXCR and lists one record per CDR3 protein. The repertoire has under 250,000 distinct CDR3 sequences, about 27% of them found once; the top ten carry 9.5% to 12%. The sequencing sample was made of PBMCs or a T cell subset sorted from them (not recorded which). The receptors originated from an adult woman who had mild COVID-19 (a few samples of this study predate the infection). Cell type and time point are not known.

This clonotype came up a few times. In DNA, the CDR3 is TGTGCCAGCAGTGTGGGGACAGGCTGGGATACGCAGTATTTT. This sequence encodes CASSVGTGWDTQYF. This sequence joins TRBV12-3 or TRBV12-4 and TRBJ2-3, with 8 positions matching TRBD1. The trim removed 5 bases at V and 6 bases at J, leaving 7 bases unmatched. The CDR3 spans 14 residues.

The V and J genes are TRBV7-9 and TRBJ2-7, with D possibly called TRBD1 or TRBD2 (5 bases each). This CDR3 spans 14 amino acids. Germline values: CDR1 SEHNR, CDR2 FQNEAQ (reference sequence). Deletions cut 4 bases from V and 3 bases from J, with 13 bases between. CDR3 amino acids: CASSYRDGYYEQYF. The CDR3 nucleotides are TGTGCCAGCAGCTACCGGGACGGCTACTACGAGCAGTACTTC.

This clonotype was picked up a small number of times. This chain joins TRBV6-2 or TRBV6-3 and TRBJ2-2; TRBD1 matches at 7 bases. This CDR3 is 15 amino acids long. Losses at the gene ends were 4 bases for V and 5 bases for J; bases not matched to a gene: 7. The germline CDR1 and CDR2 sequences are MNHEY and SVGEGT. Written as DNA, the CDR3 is TGTGCCAGCAGTTCGCGACAGGGTGGAACCGGGGAGCTGTTTTTT. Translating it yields CASSSRQGGTGELFF.

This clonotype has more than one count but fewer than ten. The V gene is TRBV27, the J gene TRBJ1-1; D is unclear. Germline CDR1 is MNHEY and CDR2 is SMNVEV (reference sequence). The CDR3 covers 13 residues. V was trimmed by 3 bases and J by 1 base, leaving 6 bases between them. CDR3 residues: CASSFDTNTEAFF. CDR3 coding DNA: TGTGCCAGCAGTTTTGACACGAACACTGAAGCTTTCTTT.

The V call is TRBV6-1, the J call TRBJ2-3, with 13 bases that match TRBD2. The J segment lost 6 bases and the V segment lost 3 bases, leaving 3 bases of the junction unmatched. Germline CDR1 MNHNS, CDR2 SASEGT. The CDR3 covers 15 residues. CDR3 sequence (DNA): TGTGCCAGCAGTGACCGGACTAGCGGGGGTGATACGCAGTATTTT. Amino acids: CASSDRTSGGDTQYF.

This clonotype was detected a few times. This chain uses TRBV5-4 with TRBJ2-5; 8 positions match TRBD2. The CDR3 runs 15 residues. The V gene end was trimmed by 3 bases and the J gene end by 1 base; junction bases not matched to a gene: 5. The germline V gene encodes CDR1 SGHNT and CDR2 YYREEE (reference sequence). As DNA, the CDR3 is TGTGCCAGCAGCTCGGCCGCGGGGGGCCAAGAGACCCAGTACTTC. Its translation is CASSSAAGGQETQYF.

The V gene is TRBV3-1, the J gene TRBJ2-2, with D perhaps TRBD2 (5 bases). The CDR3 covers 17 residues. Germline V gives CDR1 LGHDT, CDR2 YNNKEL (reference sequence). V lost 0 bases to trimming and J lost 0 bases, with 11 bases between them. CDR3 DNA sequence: TGTGCCAGCAGCCAAGAGGGGAACGGGGCGAACACCGGGGAGCTGTTTTTT. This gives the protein CASSQEGNGANTGELFF.